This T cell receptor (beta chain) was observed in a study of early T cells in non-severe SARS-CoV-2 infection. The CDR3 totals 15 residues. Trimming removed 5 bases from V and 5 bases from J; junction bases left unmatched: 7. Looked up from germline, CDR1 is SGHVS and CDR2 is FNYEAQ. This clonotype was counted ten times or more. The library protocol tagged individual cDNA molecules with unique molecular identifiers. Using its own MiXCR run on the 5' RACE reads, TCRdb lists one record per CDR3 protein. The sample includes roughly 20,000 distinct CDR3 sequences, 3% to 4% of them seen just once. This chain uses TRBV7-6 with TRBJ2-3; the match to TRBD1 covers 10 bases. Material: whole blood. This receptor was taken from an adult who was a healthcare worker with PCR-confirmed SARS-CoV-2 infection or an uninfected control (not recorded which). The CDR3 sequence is CASSPRQGAGDTQYF. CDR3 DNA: TGTGCCAGCAGCCCCCGACAGGGGGCAGGAGATACGCAGTATTTT.